This entry concerns a single TCR beta chain. The junction differs from germline at one of its ends, possibly a read error. TCR beta CDR3 regions were amplified from RNA transcripts. HTBI-primed RT-PCR formed the first round, and a multiplex PCR formed the second. TCRdb re-called the multiplex PCR reads through MiXCR, storing one row per CDR3 protein. The sample has more than 550,000 distinct CDR3 sequences; about 41% are singletons. The data belong to a study of Graves' ophthalmopathy and Graves' hyperthyroidism. Germline V gives CDR1 WSHSY, CDR2 SAAADI. The CDR3 length is 14 residues. The TCR was taken from an adult man with Graves' ophthalmopathy. Sequencing used peripheral blood. The V call is TRBV10-2, the J call TRBJ2-7; the D is unclear. The CDR3 coding sequence is TGTGCCAGCAGCCAAGGCCTCTGGGGCTACGAGCAGTACTTC. As protein: CASSQGLWGYEQYF.